The rows below give T cell receptor beta chains drawn from one sample of a study of T cells in Graves' hyperthyroidism and ophthalmopathy. TCRdb re-called the multiplex PCR reads with MiXCR, one entry per CDR3 protein. This sample has hundreds of thousands of distinct CDR3 sequences, with 14% to 15% found just once. Input material: blood. The source of these receptors is a woman aged 40 to 55 with Graves' ophthalmopathy. CDR3s include the opening cysteine and the closing phenylalanine or tryptophan. D genes are given only for firm matches. Not every row has a clone size; where given, it reads once, few, many or a size class.

CDR3: CASSPRLAGGPDGYTF
DNA: TGTGCCAGCAGCCCCCGACTAGCGGGAGGGCCGGATGGCTACACCTTC
length: 16
J: TRBJ1-2
V: TRBV12-3/TRBV12-4
size: -
D: -

CDR3: CASSYPQVEAYGYTF
DNA: TGTGCCAGCAGTTACCCGCAAGTAGAAGCCTATGGCTACACCTTC
length: 15
J: TRBJ1-2
V: TRBV6-2/TRBV6-3
size: many
D: -

CDR3: CASSIARDANAGELFF
DNA: TGTGCCAGTAGTATTGCCAGGGACGCCAACGCCGGGGAGCTGTTTTTT
length: 16
J: TRBJ2-2
V: TRBV19
size: -
D: -

CDR3: CASSPRDRGRDGYTF
DNA: TGTGCCAGCAGTCCCCGGGACAGGGGTAGGGATGGCTACACCTTC
length: 15
J: TRBJ1-2
V: TRBV28
size: many
D: TRBD1

CDR3: CASSQQGRSYEQYF
DNA: TGTGCCAGCTCACAACAGGGTAGGAGCTACGAGCAGTACTTC
length: 14
J: TRBJ2-7
V: TRBV18
size: -
D: -

CDR3: CSSRLNTEAFF
DNA: TGCAGCTCGAGATTGAACACTGAAGCTTTCTTT
length: 11
J: TRBJ1-1
V: TRBV29-1
size: few
D: -

CDR3: CASRGYGNTIYF
DNA: TGTGCCAGCAGAGGTTATGGAAACACCATATATTTT
length: 12
J: TRBJ1-3
V: TRBV25-1
size: many
D: -

CDR3: CASSVRSSEAFF
DNA: TGTGCCAGCAGCGTAAGGTCCTCTGAAGCTTTCTTT
length: 12
J: TRBJ1-1
V: TRBV11-1
size: many
D: -

CDR3: CASSVDVSGNTIYF
DNA: TGTGCCAGCAGCGTTGATGTTTCTGGAAACACCATATATTTT
length: 14
J: TRBJ1-3
V: TRBV9
size: many
D: -

CDR3: CASSPGVWDGYTF
DNA: TGTGCCAGCAGCCCCGGCGTTTGGGACGGCTACACCTTC
length: 13
J: TRBJ1-2
V: TRBV12-3/TRBV12-4
size: many
D: -

CDR3: CASSLLERSNYGYTF
DNA: TGCGCCAGCAGCCTCCTTGAGAGATCTAACTATGGCTACACCTTC
length: 15
J: TRBJ1-2
V: TRBV4-3
size: few
D: -

CDR3: CASSEAKGDQETQYF
DNA: TGTGCCAGCAGTGAAGCTAAGGGGGACCAAGAGACCCAGTACTTC
length: 15
J: TRBJ2-5
V: TRBV2
size: many
D: -

CDR3: CASSPTLRSYNEQFF
DNA: TGTGCCAGCAGCCCTACCCTTCGCTCCTACAATGAGCAGTTCTTC
length: 15
J: TRBJ2-1
V: TRBV7-9
size: many
D: -

CDR3: CASSLSGQGAYEQYF
DNA: TGTGCCAGCAGTTTATCGGGACAGGGGGCCTACGAGCAGTACTTC
length: 15
J: TRBJ2-7
V: TRBV27
size: many
D: TRBD1

CDR3: CASSNRLAGEDEQYF
DNA: TGTGCCAGCAGCAACCGACTAGCGGGAGAAGACGAGCAGTACTTC
length: 15
J: TRBJ2-7
V: TRBV9
size: few
D: TRBD2

CDR3: CSAERAIQETQYF
DNA: TGCAGTGCGGAGCGGGCGATCCAAGAGACCCAGTACTTC
length: 13
J: TRBJ2-5
V: TRBV20-1
size: -
D: -

CDR3: CASSHGAEAFF
DNA: TGTGCCAGCAGCCACGGCGCTGAAGCTTTCTTT
length: 11
J: TRBJ1-1
V: TRBV7-9
size: few
D: -

CDR3: CASRGELRSGGGDHRRETQYF
DNA: TGTGCCAGCAGGGGCGAACTCAGGTCTGGGGGGGGGGACCATCGACGGGAGACCCAGTACTTC
length: 21
J: TRBJ2-5
V: TRBV7-2
size: few
D: TRBD2

CDR3: CSVDWGQTTGELFF
DNA: TGCAGCGTTGACTGGGGACAGACCACCGGGGAGCTGTTTTTT
length: 14
J: TRBJ2-2
V: TRBV29-1
size: many
D: TRBD1

CDR3: CASSEGRAGNQPQHF
DNA: TGTGCCAGCAGTGAAGGCAGGGCGGGCAATCAGCCCCAGCATTTT
length: 15
J: TRBJ1-5
V: TRBV2
size: many
D: -

CDR3: CASSSSWVDPYEQYF
DNA: TGTGCCAGCAGTTCCTCCTGGGTGGACCCCTACGAGCAGTACTTC
length: 15
J: TRBJ2-7
V: TRBV28
size: few
D: -

CDR3: CASSVAYRSSGNTIYF
DNA: TGTGCCAGCAGCGTAGCATACCGGAGCTCTGGAAACACCATATATTTT
length: 16
J: TRBJ1-3
V: TRBV9
size: many
D: -

CDR3: CASSADPDRSGNTIYF
DNA: TGTGCCAGCAGTGCAGATCCGGACAGGTCTGGAAACACCATATATTTT
length: 16
J: TRBJ1-3
V: TRBV6-1
size: once
D: TRBD1

CDR3: CASSFWGPETKNTEAFF
DNA: TGTGCCAGCAGCTTTTGGGGTCCGGAGACCAAAAACACTGAAGCTTTCTTT
length: 17
J: TRBJ1-1
V: TRBV7-8
size: -
D: -

CDR3: CASSPWQGGNIQYF
DNA: TGTGCCAGCAGCCCTTGGCAGGGAGGAAACATTCAGTACTTC
length: 14
J: TRBJ2-4
V: TRBV11-2
size: many
D: -

CDR3: CASSLDWTGVQPQHF
DNA: TGTGCCAGCAGCTTAGATTGGACAGGGGTTCAGCCCCAGCATTTT
length: 15
J: TRBJ1-5
V: TRBV11-2
size: few
D: TRBD1

CDR3: CAGGSYEQYF
DNA: TGTGCCGGGGGGAGCTACGAGCAGTACTTC
length: 10
J: TRBJ2-7
V: TRBV6-1
size: few
D: -

CDR3: CATSRDVGLGEQYF
DNA: TGTGCCACCAGCAGAGATGTGGGGCTAGGCGAGCAGTACTTC
length: 14
J: TRBJ2-7
V: TRBV15
size: many
D: -

CDR3: CASSQEGQGNYEQYF
DNA: TGCGCCAGCAGCCAAGAAGGACAGGGGAACTACGAGCAGTACTTC
length: 15
J: TRBJ2-7
V: TRBV4-3
size: many
D: TRBD1

CDR3: CASGQYTGGFGYTF
DNA: TGTGCTAGTGGTCAATATACAGGGGGGTTCGGCTACACCTTC
length: 14
J: TRBJ1-2
V: TRBV12-5
size: -
D: TRBD1

CDR3: CASSAPRAEQYF
DNA: TGTGCCAGCAGTGCCCCCAGGGCCGAGCAGTACTTC
length: 12
J: TRBJ2-7
V: TRBV12-3/TRBV12-4
size: many
D: -

CDR3: CASSTAWADEAFF
DNA: TGTGCCAGCAGTACCGCTTGGGCCGATGAAGCTTTCTTT
length: 13
J: TRBJ1-1
V: TRBV12-3/TRBV12-4
size: many
D: -

CDR3: CASIPQGTGSKETQYF
DNA: TGTGCCAGCATCCCCCAGGGGACAGGGAGTAAAGAGACCCAGTACTTC
length: 16
J: TRBJ2-5
V: TRBV2
size: many
D: TRBD1

CDR3: CASSRSHGETQYF
DNA: TGCGCCAGCAGTCGATCTCACGGGGAGACCCAGTACTTC
length: 13
J: TRBJ2-5
V: TRBV4-1
size: many
D: -

CDR3: CASSLGQGVDEQYF
DNA: TGTGCCAGCAGCCTCGGACAGGGGGTGGACGAGCAGTACTTC
length: 14
J: TRBJ2-7
V: TRBV7-2
size: many
D: TRBD1

CDR3: CASRTSSATNYGYTF
DNA: TGTGCCAGCCGAACTTCGTCAGCGACTAACTATGGCTACACCTTC
length: 15
J: TRBJ1-2
V: TRBV19
size: many
D: -

CDR3: CASSVSRDLRTF
DNA: TGTGCCAGCAGTGTATCCCGGGACCTGAGGACCTTC
length: 12
J: TRBJ1-2
V: TRBV12-3/TRBV12-4
size: -
D: -

CDR3: CSARGNKGIETQYF
DNA: TGCAGTGCTAGGGGAAACAAGGGTATCGAGACCCAGTACTTC
length: 14
J: TRBJ2-5
V: TRBV20-1
size: -
D: -

CDR3: CSAPGHGWQETQYF
DNA: TGCAGTGCCCCGGGACATGGATGGCAAGAGACCCAGTACTTC
length: 14
J: TRBJ2-5
V: TRBV20-1
size: few
D: -

CDR3: CASSLRDRVLSYF
DNA: TGTGCCAGCAGTTTACGGGACAGGGTCCTTTCGTACTTC
length: 13
J: TRBJ2-7
V: TRBV12-3/TRBV12-4
size: many
D: TRBD1

CDR3: CASSTDRVGTEAFF
DNA: TGTGCCAGCAGTACCGACAGGGTGGGCACTGAAGCTTTCTTT
length: 14
J: TRBJ1-1
V: TRBV12-3/TRBV12-4
size: many
D: TRBD1

CDR3: CASSPETIPDTQYF
DNA: TGTGCCAGCTCACCAGAGACAATCCCAGATACGCAGTATTTT
length: 14
J: TRBJ2-3
V: TRBV18
size: once
D: -

CDR3: CASLPYPTGETEAFF
DNA: TGCGCCAGCCTCCCCTACCCGACAGGAGAGACTGAAGCTTTCTTT
length: 15
J: TRBJ1-1
V: TRBV4-1
size: once
D: -

CDR3: CASSQLTEGRGEQYF
DNA: TGCGCCAGCAGCCAGTTAACGGAGGGAAGAGGCGAGCAGTACTTC
length: 15
J: TRBJ2-7
V: TRBV4-1
size: many
D: -

CDR3: CAISEEGPTNEKLFF
DNA: TGTGCCATCAGCGAGGAGGGACCAACTAATGAAAAACTGTTTTTT
length: 15
J: TRBJ1-4
V: TRBV10-3
size: few
D: -

CDR3: CASRASIHEQYF
DNA: TGTGCCAGCAGGGCGAGTATTCACGAGCAGTACTTC
length: 12
J: TRBJ2-7
V: TRBV6-1
size: many
D: -

CDR3: CASRGDTYNSPLHF
DNA: TGTGCCAGCAGGGGGGACACTTATAATTCACCCCTCCACTTT
length: 14
J: TRBJ1-6
V: TRBV2
size: -
D: -

CDR3: CSAKSGVSSYEQYF
DNA: TGCAGTGCAAAGAGCGGGGTAAGCTCCTACGAGCAGTACTTC
length: 14
J: TRBJ2-7
V: TRBV20-1
size: many
D: TRBD2

CDR3: CATSDPQAVGSNQPQHF
DNA: TGTGCCACCAGTGATCCCCAGGCCGTCGGTAGCAATCAGCCCCAGCATTTT
length: 17
J: TRBJ1-5
V: TRBV24-1
size: many
D: -

CDR3: CASTTSGDGGAGATF
DNA: TGTGCCAGCACCACGTCAGGGGATGGTGGGGCAGGGGCCACCTTC
length: 15
J: TRBJ1-2
V: TRBV12-3/TRBV12-4
size: -
D: -

CDR3: CSASPRQGTGYEQYF
DNA: TGCAGTGCTAGCCCCAGACAGGGAACGGGGTACGAGCAGTACTTC
length: 15
J: TRBJ2-7
V: TRBV20-1
size: many
D: TRBD1

CDR3: CAWGQGGEQYF
DNA: TGTGCCTGGGGGCAGGGAGGCGAGCAGTACTTC
length: 11
J: TRBJ2-7
V: TRBV30
size: many
D: -

CDR3: CASSIVPRGLNTEAFF
DNA: TGTGCCAGTAGTATAGTCCCTCGGGGCCTGAACACTGAAGCTTTCTTT
length: 16
J: TRBJ1-1
V: TRBV19
size: -
D: -

CDR3: CASSEPDRGSSEAFF
DNA: TGTGCCAGCAGTGAACCCGACAGGGGTTCGAGTGAAGCTTTCTTT
length: 15
J: TRBJ1-1
V: TRBV6-1
size: many
D: TRBD1

CDR3: CASSQEGRTYEQYF
DNA: TGTGCCAGCAGCCAAGAGGGGCGGACCTACGAGCAGTACTTC
length: 14
J: TRBJ2-7
V: TRBV3-1
size: many
D: -

CDR3: CASSSSTENIQYF
DNA: TGTGCCAGCAGCTCAAGTACGGAAAACATTCAGTACTTC
length: 13
J: TRBJ2-4
V: TRBV7-3
size: many
D: -

CDR3: CASSLVGGNGELFF
DNA: TGTGCCAGCAGTCTCGTTGGGGGGAACGGGGAGCTGTTTTTT
length: 14
J: TRBJ2-2
V: TRBV6-1
size: few
D: -

CDR3: CASRRPLGGRALGDEQFF
DNA: TGTGCCAGCAGGCGACCTCTGGGCGGGAGGGCCCTCGGGGATGAGCAGTTCTTC
length: 18
J: TRBJ2-1
V: TRBV6-2/TRBV6-3
size: -
D: TRBD2

CDR3: CASSELPTGIAGYTF
DNA: TGTGCCAGCAGTGAGCTGCCCACAGGGATCGCTGGCTACACCTTC
length: 15
J: TRBJ1-2
V: TRBV25-1
size: many
D: -

CDR3: CASSYPREGTATREQYF
DNA: TGTGCCAGCAGTTACCCCAGAGAGGGGACCGCCACGAGGGAGCAGTACTTC
length: 17
J: TRBJ2-7
V: TRBV6-2/TRBV6-3
size: -
D: -